The 21 T cell receptor beta chains listed next were all sequenced from one sample in a study of T cell repertoires in cytomegalovirus infection. TCRdb itself ran the reads through MiXCR, one entry per CDR3 protein. The sample yields roughly 80,000 distinct CDR3 sequences, more than 20% seen once. These receptors lack a known antigen. The material was CD8+ T cells from cultured PBMCs, obtained from culture after CMV antigen stimulation. The receptors derive from a human donor in good health (CMV status not recorded). Some clones in this sample may be carry-over from other donors' samples.

The chain combines TRBV27 with TRBJ1-5; D remains ambiguous. CDR3 length: 16 residues. Germline loops: CDR1 MNHEY, CDR2 SMNVEV (reference sequence). The V end was cut by 6 bases, the J end by 2 bases, with 17 bases between. Here the CDR3 DNA reads TGTGCCAGCAGGCTGGACGGATTATTTGGCAATCAGCCCCAGCATTTT. It codes for CASRLDGLFGNQPQHF.

Concerning this clonotype itself: Being one base from a much bigger clone, this may be a read error. The chain is built from TRBV7-2 and TRBJ2-1; 7 bases match TRBD2. This CDR3 comprises 13 residues. The germline CDR1 and CDR2 sequences are SGHTA and FQGNSA. CDR3 nucleotides: TGTGCCAACAGCTCCGACGGTCGGGGGGAGTGGTTCTTC. It encodes CANSSDGRGEWFF.

V usage is TRBV5-4 and J usage is TRBJ2-4; TRBD1 matches 8 bases. This CDR3 region has 15 residues. Per the germline V gene, CDR1 is SGHNT and CDR2 is YYREEE (reference sequence). V trimming: 2 bases; J trimming: 3 bases; junction bases outside the gene matches: 4. The CDR3 DNA reads TGTGCCAGCAGCTTCGGACAGGGAGACAAAAACATTCAGTACTTC. This sequence encodes CASSFGQGDKNIQYF. The entire variable domain, with the rest obtained from reference TRBV5-4 and TRBJ2-4, is as follows: ETGVTQSPTHLIKTRGQQVTLRCSSQSGHNTVSWYQQALGQGPQFIFQYYREEENGRGNFPPRFSGLQFPNYSSELNVNALELDDSALYLCASSFGQGDKNIQYFGAGTRLSVL.

V is TRBV27 and J is TRBJ2-7, with D possibly being TRBD2 (5 bases). Germline values: CDR1 MNHEY, CDR2 SMNVEV (reference sequence). This CDR3 is 12 amino acids long. V gave up 4 bases and J gave up 2 bases, with 6 bases separating them. In DNA form, the CDR3 reads TGTGCCAGCAGTTCCGGGGCCTACGAGCAGTACTTC. This encodes CASSSGAYEQYF.

This clonotype was seen only once. The chain has TRBV25-1 and TRBJ2-7, with 8 bases aligning to TRBD1. The V gene end was trimmed by 3 bases and the J gene end by 3 bases; junction bases not matched to a gene: 7. Per the germline V gene, CDR1 is MGHDK and CDR2 is SYGVNS. CDR3 length equals 15 residues. The DNA for the CDR3 is TGTGCCAGCAGTGACGGAATAGGGACAGGCTACGAGCAGTACTTC. Amino acid sequence: CASSDGIGTGYEQYF.

As regards this clonotype: The junction differs from germline at one of its ends, possibly a read error. The J gene is TRBJ2-1, the V gene TRBV19, with D unresolved. The CDR3 totals 16 residues. Germline V gene sequence: CDR1 LNHDA, CDR2 SQIVND (reference sequence). The CDR3 is CASGIDGPVAVNEQFF. The CDR3 DNA reads as TGTGCCAGTGGTATAGATGGACCAGTGGCGGTTAATGAGCAGTTCTTC. Full variable domain (missing parts from reference TRBV19 and TRBJ2-1): DGGITQSPKYLFRKEGQNVTLSCEQNLNHDAMYWYRQDPGQGLRLIYYSQIVNDFQKGDIAEGYSVSREKKESFPLTVTSAQKNPTAFYLCASGIDGPVAVNEQFFGPGTRLTVL.

The chain carries TRBV19 and TRBJ1-6; 8 positions agree with TRBD1. This CDR3 comprises 18 residues. CDR1 LNHDA and CDR2 SQIVND come from the germline V gene (reference sequence). Trimming at V came to 10 bases and at J to 10 bases, leaving 24 bases not matched to a gene. This chain's CDR3 is CATPSQDREGGIGSPLHF. As DNA, the CDR3 is TGTGCCACCCCATCCCAGGACAGGGAGGGAGGTATAGGGTCACCCCTCCACTTT. Looking up the rest from reference TRBV19 and TRBJ1-6 gives the full variable domain: DGGITQSPKYLFRKEGQNVTLSCEQNLNHDAMYWYRQDPGQGLRLIYYSQIVNDFQKGDIAEGYSVSREKKESFPLTVTSAQKNPTAFYLCATPSQDREGGIGSPLHFGNGTRLTVT.

The table lists this clonotype with many counts. The chain combines TRBV7-9 with TRBJ2-2; D is uncertain. The germline V gene has CDR1 SEHNR and CDR2 FQNEAQ (reference sequence). This CDR3 has 14 amino acids. V lost 5 bases to trimming and J lost 4 bases, with 11 bases between them. The CDR3 DNA sequence: TGTGCCAGCAGCCAAGACTCATTCACCGGGGAGCTGTTTTTT. The encoded protein is CASSQDSFTGELFF.

This clonotype came up many times. V gene TRBV11-3 combines with J gene TRBJ2-1; 13 bases are a match to TRBD2. CDR1 is SGHNT, CDR2 YENEEA, per germline. CDR3 length equals 16 residues. V lost 6 bases and J lost 9; bases outside the gene matches: 11. The CDR3 bases are TGTGCCAGCAGTCAAGGACTAGCGGGAGTGGAGGGTGAGCAGTTCTTC. Residues: CASSQGLAGVEGEQFF.

J is TRBJ2-3 and V is TRBV7-4; TRBD2 matches at 8 bases. V dropped 1 base and J dropped 3; count of bases not matched to a gene: 15. Germline CDR1 SGHVT, CDR2 SQSDAQ. The CDR3 contains 19 residues. DNA of the CDR3: TGTGCCAGCAGCTTAGGTTTCCCCTTTAGCGGGGCCCCAACAGATACGCAGTATTTT. This gives the protein CASSLGFPFSGAPTDTQYF.

This clonotype was counted a few times. CDR3 coding DNA: TGCAGCGTTGAAGGGCAGGTCAATGAGCAGTTCTTC. Translating gives CSVEGQVNEQFF. This sequence joins TRBV29-1 and TRBJ2-1; D uncertain. Trimming removed 1 base from V and 6 bases from J, with 7 bases in between. This CDR3 comprises 12 residues. Germline V CDR1 and CDR2: SQVTM, ANQGSEA.

The chain recombines TRBV7-3 with TRBJ1-2; perhaps TRBD1 as D (5 bases). The CDR3 covers 15 residues. Germline CDR1 SGHTA, CDR2 FQGTGA. V lost 2 bases to trimming and J lost 4 bases, with 14 bases between them. The CDR3, as DNA: TGTGCCAGCAGCTTATCGGGTGGGGGTATCTATGGCTACACCTTC. Translating it yields CASSLSGGGIYGYTF.

The V call is TRBV7-9, the J call TRBJ2-5; D is ambiguous. The CDR3 has 12 amino acids. Trimming cost V 2 bases and J 2 bases, with 3 bases left between them. Germline V gene data show CDR1 as SEHNR and CDR2 as FQNEAQ (reference sequence). CDR3 coding DNA: TGTGCCAGCAGCTTAATTCAAGAGACCCAGTACTTC. This sequence encodes CASSLIQETQYF.

This clonotype appeared a few times. The rearrangement links TRBV6-6 to TRBJ2-7; D gene ambiguous. Germline V CDR1 and CDR2: MNHNY, SVGAGI (reference sequence). The CDR3 runs to 14 residues. Trimming took 2 bases from V and 1 from J, leaving 9 bases between them. The CDR3 loop is CASSYATPSYEQYF. CDR3 DNA sequence: TGTGCCAGCAGTTACGCGACTCCTTCCTACGAGCAGTACTTC.

The V gene is TRBV12-3 or TRBV12-4, the J gene TRBJ1-1; 12 bases are shared with TRBD1. Germline trimming cut 10 bases from V and 4 bases from J; bases unmatched to any gene: 10. CDR3 length equals 15 residues. The CDR3 protein is CATDGTGGRGTEAFF. CDR3 nucleotide sequence: TGTGCCACTGACGGGACAGGGGGCCGGGGCACTGAAGCTTTCTTT.

This clonotype was seen repeatedly, ten times or more. The chain links TRBV7-2 to TRBJ2-1; D perhaps matches TRBD1 (6 bases). This CDR3 spans 15 amino acids. CDR1 and CDR2 from the germline V gene are SGHTA and FQGNSA. V was pared by 5 bases and J by 7 bases, with 18 bases between. DNA for the CDR3: TGTGCCAGCAGCGAACCCGGGACACTGAAAAATGAGCAGTTCTTC. This codes for CASSEPGTLKNEQFF.

This clonotype was observed many times. The chain carries TRBV7-2 and TRBJ2-7; D tentatively reads TRBD1 or TRBD2 (6 bases each). Germline CDR1 SGHTA, CDR2 FQGNSA. V lost 10 bases and J lost 2, with 18 bases in between. CDR3 size: 14 residues. The CDR3 region has the DNA TGTGCCACCTTGAACAAGGGGGGAGCCTACGAGCAGTACTTC. Encoded protein: CATLNKGGAYEQYF.

Here the CDR3 reads CASSITADTQYF. The CDR3 nucleotides are TGTGCCAGTAGTATTACCGCAGATACGCAGTATTTT. V and J are TRBV19 and TRBJ2-3; no firm D call. The CDR3 is made up of 12 amino acids. The V end lost 3 bases, the J end lost 4 bases, and 5 bases lay between the germline ends. In germline, CDR1 is LNHDA, CDR2 SQIVND (reference sequence).

The chain is built from TRBV2 and TRBJ2-1; D remains unclear. Trimming took 6 bases from V and 5 from J, leaving 11 bases between them. Germline V gene lookup returns CDR1 SNHLY and CDR2 FYNNEI. The CDR3 covers 13 residues. DNA of the CDR3: TGTGCCAGCAGCGCAGAGCTAGACAATGAGCAGTTCTTC. Its translation is CASSAELDNEQFF.

This clonotype was recorded many times. The chain couples TRBV12-3 or TRBV12-4 to TRBJ1-5; tentatively, D is TRBD1 (5 bases). This CDR3 is 12 amino acids long. Trimming shortened V by 10 bases and J by 2 bases, and 9 bases separated the two germline ends. The CDR3, as DNA: TGTGCCATCCAACAGGGCAATCAGCCCCAGCATTTT. It translates to CAIQQGNQPQHF.

In this sample, this clonotype turned up many times. This sequence joins TRBV9 and TRBJ2-7; TRBD1 matches at 7 bases. The germline V gene has CDR1 SGDLS and CDR2 YYNGEE. Trimming at V came to 2 bases and at J to 4 bases, leaving 6 bases not matched to a gene. The CDR3 has 14 amino acids. The chain's CDR3 is CASSVGTAEYEQYF. The CDR3 DNA is TGTGCCAGCAGCGTTGGGACAGCGGAGTACGAGCAGTACTTC.